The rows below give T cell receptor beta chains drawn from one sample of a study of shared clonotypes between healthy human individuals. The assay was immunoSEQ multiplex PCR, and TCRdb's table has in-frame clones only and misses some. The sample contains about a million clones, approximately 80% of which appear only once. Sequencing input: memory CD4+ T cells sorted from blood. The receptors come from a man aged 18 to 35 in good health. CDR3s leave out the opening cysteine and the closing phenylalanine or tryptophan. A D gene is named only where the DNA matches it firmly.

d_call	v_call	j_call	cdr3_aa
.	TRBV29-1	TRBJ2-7	SARGWVDEQY
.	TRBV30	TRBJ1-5	AWSVDGNGPQH
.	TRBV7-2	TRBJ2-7	ASSFLEGLSEQY
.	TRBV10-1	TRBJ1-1	ASPATVNTEAF
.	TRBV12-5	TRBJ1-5	ASGPPGTGSDQPQH
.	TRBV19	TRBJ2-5	ASSKNSGETQY
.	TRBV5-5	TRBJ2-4	ASSLDVGNIQY
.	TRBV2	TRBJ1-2	ASSEWNEANYGYT
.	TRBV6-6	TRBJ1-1	ASSYSQLEAF
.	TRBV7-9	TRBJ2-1	ASSLGQTYNEQF
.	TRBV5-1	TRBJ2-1	ASSLVGSGAYNEQF
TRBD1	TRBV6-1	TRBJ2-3	ASSEEPGGKYTQY
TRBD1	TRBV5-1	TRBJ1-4	ASSFSGTGREKLF
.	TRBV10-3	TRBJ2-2	AISESQANTGELF
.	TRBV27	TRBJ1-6	ASSLSGNNSPLH
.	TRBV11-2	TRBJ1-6	ASSLGRDSYNSPLH
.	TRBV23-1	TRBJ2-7	ASSQRRSPYEQY
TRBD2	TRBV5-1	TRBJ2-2	ASSFPPGGTNTGELF
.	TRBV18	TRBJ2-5	ASSPPPNHGGQY
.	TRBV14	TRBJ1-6	ASRENNSPLH
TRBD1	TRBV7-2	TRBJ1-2	ASSLGGTGGYGYT
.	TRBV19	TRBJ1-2	ASSIGSQYGYT
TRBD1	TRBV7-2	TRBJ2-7	ASSLGPGQAYEQY
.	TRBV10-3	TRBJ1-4	AISATGGREEKLF
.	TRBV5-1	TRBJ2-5	ASSSGVQETQY
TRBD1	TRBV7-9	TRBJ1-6	ASSSSRGLNSPLH
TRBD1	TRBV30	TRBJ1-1	AWSTGVGTEAF
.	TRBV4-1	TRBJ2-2	ASICPDSNTGELF
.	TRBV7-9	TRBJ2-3	ASSPNRVSTDTQY
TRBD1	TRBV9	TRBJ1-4	ASSADRGYEKLF
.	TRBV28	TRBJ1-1	ASSFGGATVNTEAF
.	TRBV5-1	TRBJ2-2	ASSFLSGLGTGELF